A selection of T cell receptor beta chains follows, all from one sample in a study of long-term antiretroviral therapy in people with HIV. The assay was immunoSEQ multiplex PCR, and TCRdb's table has in-frame clones only and misses some. Seen here are 20,000 or so clones, around 84% observed once, and the top ten hold 3% to 3.5%. The source was unsorted PBMCs, collected 1.9 years after starting antiretroviral therapy. These receptors were taken from a woman between 45 and 65 years old with HIV. CDR3s include the opening cysteine and the closing phenylalanine or tryptophan. Fields, in order: V gene, D gene, J gene, CDR3 protein. A D gene is named only where the DNA matches it firmly.

v_call: TRBV7-8
d_call: .
j_call: TRBJ2-3
cdr3_aa: CASSFRATLRDTQYF

v_call: TRBV7-7
d_call: .
j_call: TRBJ1-2
cdr3_aa: CAASRGGRDKTNYGYTF

v_call: TRBV19
d_call: .
j_call: TRBJ1-2
cdr3_aa: CASSIDHRASGYTF

v_call: TRBV28
d_call: .
j_call: TRBJ1-1
cdr3_aa: CASSSDIGAEAFF

v_call: TRBV5-4
d_call: TRBD1
j_call: TRBJ2-7
cdr3_aa: CASSPGQAGYEQYF

v_call: TRBV6-5
d_call: TRBD1
j_call: TRBJ1-2
cdr3_aa: CAFPGGRGSGYTF

v_call: TRBV10-3
d_call: .
j_call: TRBJ2-7
cdr3_aa: CAISESWGPIPYEQYF

v_call: TRBV11-1
d_call: .
j_call: TRBJ1-2
cdr3_aa: CASSPNGYGYTF

v_call: TRBV6-6
d_call: .
j_call: TRBJ1-2
cdr3_aa: CASSTSYGYTF

v_call: TRBV5-4
d_call: .
j_call: TRBJ2-7
cdr3_aa: CASSADLGAYEQYF

v_call: TRBV28
d_call: .
j_call: TRBJ2-6
cdr3_aa: CASREWGDLSGANVLTF

v_call: TRBV18
d_call: .
j_call: TRBJ2-2
cdr3_aa: CASSPQASGTGELFF

v_call: TRBV28
d_call: TRBD1
j_call: TRBJ1-2
cdr3_aa: CASRYHRLGTGEEGYTF

v_call: TRBV27
d_call: TRBD2
j_call: TRBJ2-3
cdr3_aa: CASSFFRGGSLDTQYF

v_call: TRBV25-1
d_call: .
j_call: TRBJ1-6
cdr3_aa: CASRKTENYNSPLHF

v_call: TRBV7-3
d_call: .
j_call: TRBJ2-7
cdr3_aa: CASSLMPSDYEQYF